The 8 T cell receptor beta chains reported below all come from one sample, sequenced in a study of cytomegalovirus exposure and HLA in healthy donors (dated by TCRdb to 2017 to 2019). The library relied on the immunoSEQ multiplex PCR assay. Held by TCRdb, this immuneACCESS table contains in-frame sequences only and omits some clones. Under half of the omission traces to an unresolved V gene where checked; the cause of the rest is unknown. The sample table shows about 220,000 clones, and just over 90% are seen once. The top ten hold 0.8% to 1.2% of the sample. The sequencing input was PBMCs. Receptor source: a woman under 30 in good health and CMV-seronegative.

The CDR3 sequence is CSAQGTGANVLTF. In DNA form, the CDR3 reads TGCAGCGCACAGGGTACCGGGGCCAACGTCCTGACTTTC. V gene TRBV29-1 combines with J gene TRBJ2-6; TRBD1 might be the D (6 bases). This CDR3 has 13 residues. V was trimmed by 7 bases and J by 4 bases, leaving 11 bases between them. Germline-derived CDR1 and CDR2 are SQVTM and ANQGSEA.

The chain is built from TRBV10-2 and TRBJ1-4; D unclear. Trimming removed 9 bases from V and 7 bases from J, with 27 bases in between. Germline-derived CDR1 and CDR2 are WSHSY and SAAADI. The CDR3 has 17 residues. The CDR3 DNA reads as TGCGCCAGAAGAGCATCATTTAGTGATGTCTTTAGTGAAAAACTGTTTTTT. Translated: CARRASFSDVFSEKLFF.

J is TRBJ2-6 and V is TRBV7-6; TRBD1 is a possible D gene (5 bases). The CDR3 has 21 amino acids. Germline V CDR1 and CDR2: SGHVS, FNYEAQ. V shed 1 base and J shed 2 bases, with 24 bases lying between them. The CDR3 DNA reads TGTGCCAGCAGCTTAGAAAAGGCAGGGCAAGCCCCCTACGCTGGGGCCAACGTCCTGACTTTC. Translated: CASSLEKAGQAPYAGANVLTF.

The rearrangement links TRBV5-1 to TRBJ1-1; D perhaps matches TRBD1 (6 bases). Trimming took 2 bases from V and 3 from J, leaving 8 bases between them. This CDR3 region has 13 residues. Germline CDR1 and CDR2: SGHRS and YFSETQ. The CDR3 here is CASSLQGYTEAFF. The DNA of the CDR3 is TGCGCCAGCAGCTTACAGGGATACACTGAAGCTTTCTTT.

This clone occurred a few times. The CDR3: CASSVGGAGNTIYF. CDR3 sequence (DNA): TGTGCCAGCAGTGTGGGGGGAGCTGGAAACACCATATATTTT. The chain carries TRBV6-1 and TRBJ1-3; perhaps TRBD1 as D (5 bases). V lost 4 bases to trimming and J lost 2 bases, with 9 bases between them. Per germline, CDR1 MNHNS and CDR2 SASEGT. The CDR3 runs to 14 residues.

The chain joins TRBV28 to TRBJ1-1, with D possibly being TRBD1 (5 bases). The CDR3 is 14 amino acids. Germline V gene lookup returns CDR1 MDHEN and CDR2 SYDVKM. Trimming removed 6 bases from V and 6 bases from J, with 17 bases in between. Here the CDR3 DNA reads TGTGCCAGCAGCCCAGGGAGGTCCCCCTCTGAAGCTTTCTTT. Residues: CASSPGRSPSEAFF.

V and J are TRBV19 and TRBJ1-4; 10 bases fit TRBD1. This CDR3 contains 19 residues. V dropped 8 bases and J dropped 3; count of bases not matched to a gene: 18. The germline CDR1 and CDR2 sequences are LNHDA and SQIVND (reference sequence). The CDR3 reads CASGPKGATGGLSNEKLFF. CDR3 in DNA: TGTGCCAGTGGACCCAAGGGGGCGACAGGGGGCCTGTCTAATGAAAAACTGTTTTTT.

This sequence joins TRBV12-5 and TRBJ2-3, with a possible D match to TRBD2 (5 bases). Germline V CDR1 and CDR2: LGHNT, FRNRAP. V lost 0 bases, J lost 4 bases, and 5 bases lay in between. The CDR3 sequence is 13 residues long. CDR3 DNA: TGTGCTAGTGGTTTGGTACTAGCAGATACGCAGTATTTT. Amino acid sequence: CASGLVLADTQYF.